This is a list of T cell receptor beta chains from one sample in a study of T cells after yellow fever vaccination. A single record per CDR3 protein comes from TCRdb applying MiXCR to the 5' RACE reads. The sample consists of approximately 550,000 distinct CDR3 sequences, over 15% of them appearing once. Source: PBMCs, taken 15 days after the yellow fever booster vaccination. The receptors stem from a man aged 25-40 years who received the YFV17D yellow fever vaccine. Both conserved end residues are part of each CDR3. The D gene is left open where the match is weak. The listing skips clone size in some rows; elsewhere it reads once, few, many or a size class.

j_gene: TRBJ2-7; d_gene: TRBD2; v_gene: TRBV3-1; abundance: few; CDR3aa: CASSHLGRTSGSSGVEQYF; CDR3nt: TGTGCCAGCAGCCACCTCGGCCGGACTAGCGGGAGCTCGGGGGTCGAGCAGTACTTC
j_gene: TRBJ2-3; d_gene: -; v_gene: TRBV9; abundance: -; CDR3aa: CASRGDPDTQYF; CDR3nt: TGTGCCAGCAGAGGAGATCCGGATACGCAGTATTTT
j_gene: TRBJ2-1; d_gene: TRBD2; v_gene: TRBV20-1; abundance: -; CDR3aa: CSARGAGGPLYEQFF; CDR3nt: TGCAGTGCTAGGGGTGCGGGAGGGCCGCTCTATGAGCAGTTCTTC
j_gene: TRBJ1-1; d_gene: -; v_gene: TRBV7-6; abundance: few; CDR3aa: CASSSTGPTEAFF; CDR3nt: TGTGCCAGCAGCTCCACAGGGCCCACTGAAGCTTTCTTT
j_gene: TRBJ2-2; d_gene: TRBD2; v_gene: TRBV7-2; abundance: -; CDR3aa: CASSFLSGTTGELFF; CDR3nt: TGTGCCAGCAGCTTCCTGAGCGGGACGACCGGGGAGCTGTTTTTT
j_gene: TRBJ2-2; d_gene: -; v_gene: TRBV11-2; abundance: -; CDR3aa: CASSPVSQRTTGELFF; CDR3nt: TGTGCCAGCAGCCCCGTCTCACAGAGAACCACCGGGGAGCTGTTTTTT
j_gene: TRBJ2-4; d_gene: -; v_gene: TRBV12-3/TRBV12-4; abundance: few; CDR3aa: CASSFLATSKNIQYF; CDR3nt: TGTGCCAGCAGTTTCCTGGCCACGAGCAAAAACATTCAGTACTTC
j_gene: TRBJ2-3; d_gene: TRBD2; v_gene: TRBV4-3; abundance: few; CDR3aa: CASSQEVWEGSGMTDTQYF; CDR3nt: TGCGCCAGCAGCCAAGAAGTCTGGGAAGGTAGCGGGATGACAGATACGCAGTATTTT
j_gene: TRBJ1-4; d_gene: -; v_gene: TRBV28; abundance: -; CDR3aa: CASSLRLGVNEKLFF; CDR3nt: TGTGCCAGCAGTTTACGCCTCGGGGTTAATGAAAAACTGTTTTTT
j_gene: TRBJ1-4; d_gene: -; v_gene: TRBV27; abundance: -; CDR3aa: CASSFQTNEKLFF; CDR3nt: TGTGCCAGCAGTTTCCAGACAAATGAAAAACTGTTTTTT
j_gene: TRBJ2-7; d_gene: TRBD2; v_gene: TRBV19; abundance: few; CDR3aa: CASSPGPSGRRVYEQYF; CDR3nt: TGTGCCAGTAGTCCCGGGCCTAGCGGGAGGAGAGTCTACGAGCAGTACTTC
j_gene: TRBJ2-3; d_gene: TRBD2; v_gene: TRBV20-1; abundance: -; CDR3aa: CSARSLGRVDTQYF; CDR3nt: TGCAGTGCTAGGTCTCTCGGGAGGGTAGATACGCAGTATTTT
j_gene: TRBJ2-1; d_gene: -; v_gene: TRBV9; abundance: few; CDR3aa: CASSVEGAIPLLEQFF; CDR3nt: TGTGCCAGCAGCGTAGAAGGAGCTATTCCCTTACTGGAGCAGTTCTTC
j_gene: TRBJ2-7; d_gene: TRBD2; v_gene: TRBV3-1; abundance: few; CDR3aa: CASSQVGGRSSYEQYF; CDR3nt: TGTGCCAGCAGCCAAGTCGGCGGGAGGTCTTCCTACGAGCAGTACTTC
j_gene: TRBJ2-7; d_gene: -; v_gene: TRBV14; abundance: -; CDR3aa: CASSRQIGTDYYEQYF; CDR3nt: TGTGCCAGCAGCCGGCAAATAGGGACGGATTACTACGAGCAGTACTTC
j_gene: TRBJ1-2; d_gene: -; v_gene: TRBV7-8; abundance: few; CDR3aa: CASSLGRDANYGYTF; CDR3nt: TGTGCCAGCAGCTTAGGCCGGGACGCTAACTATGGCTACACCTTC
j_gene: TRBJ2-5; d_gene: -; v_gene: TRBV7-3; abundance: few; CDR3aa: CASSRKGGPQETQYF; CDR3nt: TGTGCCAGCAGCCGTAAAGGGGGGCCACAAGAGACCCAGTACTTC
j_gene: TRBJ2-1; d_gene: -; v_gene: TRBV20-1; abundance: -; CDR3aa: CSARVDSPKQFF; CDR3nt: TGCAGTGCTAGAGTGGATAGCCCGAAGCAGTTCTTC
j_gene: TRBJ2-5; d_gene: -; v_gene: TRBV3-1; abundance: few; CDR3aa: CASSQSGETQYF; CDR3nt: TGTGCCAGCAGCCAGTCGGGAGAGACCCAGTACTTC
j_gene: TRBJ2-5; d_gene: TRBD1; v_gene: TRBV9; abundance: -; CDR3aa: CASSGTEQETQYF; CDR3nt: TGTGCCAGCAGTGGGACAGAACAAGAGACCCAGTACTTC
j_gene: TRBJ2-5; d_gene: -; v_gene: TRBV20-1; abundance: -; CDR3aa: CSARDPRAGETQYF; CDR3nt: TGCAGTGCTAGAGATCCCAGGGCAGGGGAGACCCAGTACTTC
j_gene: TRBJ2-5; d_gene: -; v_gene: TRBV9; abundance: -; CDR3aa: CASSVRDWGETQYF; CDR3nt: TGTGCCAGCAGCGTGCGGGATTGGGGGGAGACCCAGTACTTC
j_gene: TRBJ2-5; d_gene: TRBD2; v_gene: TRBV6-2/TRBV6-3; abundance: -; CDR3aa: CASSSGLAGVGTQYF; CDR3nt: TGTGCCAGCAGTTCTGGACTAGCGGGAGTCGGGACCCAGTACTTC
j_gene: TRBJ2-7; d_gene: TRBD1; v_gene: TRBV5-1; abundance: -; CDR3aa: CASSTTGTFYEQYF; CDR3nt: TGCGCCAGCAGCACGACAGGGACATTCTACGAGCAGTACTTC
j_gene: TRBJ2-7; d_gene: -; v_gene: TRBV7-8; abundance: few; CDR3aa: CASNPRRLVSWYEQYF; CDR3nt: TGTGCCAGCAACCCTAGACGGCTAGTCAGTTGGTACGAGCAGTACTTC
j_gene: TRBJ2-7; d_gene: -; v_gene: TRBV20-1; abundance: few; CDR3aa: CSAKKRGSRSEQYF; CDR3nt: TGCAGTGCTAAAAAACGAGGCAGCCGTAGCGAGCAGTACTTC
j_gene: TRBJ1-2; d_gene: -; v_gene: TRBV18; abundance: many; CDR3aa: CASSPDSVGRGYTF; CDR3nt: TGTGCCAGCTCACCCGACAGCGTTGGACGTGGCTACACCTTC
j_gene: TRBJ2-6; d_gene: TRBD1; v_gene: TRBV6-5; abundance: few; CDR3aa: CASSYDRATSGANVLTF; CDR3nt: TGTGCCAGCAGTTACGACAGGGCTACTTCTGGGGCCAACGTCCTGACTTTC
j_gene: TRBJ2-7; d_gene: -; v_gene: TRBV10-3; abundance: -; CDR3aa: CAIRQEYYEQYF; CDR3nt: TGTGCCATCAGGCAGGAATACTACGAGCAGTACTTC
j_gene: TRBJ1-2; d_gene: -; v_gene: TRBV6-1; abundance: -; CDR3aa: CASSKEDPIYGYTF; CDR3nt: TGTGCCAGCAGTAAAGAAGACCCTATCTATGGCTACACCTTC
j_gene: TRBJ2-3; d_gene: -; v_gene: TRBV7-6; abundance: -; CDR3aa: CASSLSGIGDTQYF; CDR3nt: TGTGCCAGCAGCTTATCAGGGATCGGGGATACGCAGTATTTT
j_gene: TRBJ1-2; d_gene: TRBD1; v_gene: TRBV29-1; abundance: many; CDR3aa: CSVGGTGGVSGYTF; CDR3nt: TGCAGCGTTGGCGGGACAGGGGGCGTCTCTGGCTACACCTTC
j_gene: TRBJ2-1; d_gene: -; v_gene: TRBV3-1; abundance: few; CDR3aa: CASSLLGRQFF; CDR3nt: TGTGCCAGCAGCCTCCTGGGGCGGCAGTTCTTC
j_gene: TRBJ1-1; d_gene: -; v_gene: TRBV28; abundance: -; CDR3aa: CASSSGQKNTEAFF; CDR3nt: TGTGCCAGCAGTTCCGGACAGAAGAACACTGAAGCTTTCTTT
j_gene: TRBJ2-7; d_gene: -; v_gene: TRBV6-4; abundance: once; CDR3aa: CASVDSSYEQYF; CDR3nt: TGTGCCAGCGTCGACAGTTCCTACGAGCAGTACTTC
j_gene: TRBJ2-4; d_gene: TRBD1; v_gene: TRBV27; abundance: -; CDR3aa: CASSPPPWTGKNIQYF; CDR3nt: TGTGCCAGCAGTCCTCCCCCCTGGACAGGAAAAAACATTCAGTACTTC
j_gene: TRBJ2-2; d_gene: TRBD1; v_gene: TRBV6-1; abundance: few; CDR3aa: CASSHRQGVGELFF; CDR3nt: TGTGCCAGCAGCCACAGACAGGGAGTCGGGGAGCTGTTTTTT
j_gene: TRBJ2-1; d_gene: -; v_gene: TRBV20-1; abundance: -; CDR3aa: CSASPGAGSYNEQFF; CDR3nt: TGCAGTGCTAGTCCCGGGGCGGGATCTTACAATGAGCAGTTCTTC
j_gene: TRBJ1-5; d_gene: TRBD1; v_gene: TRBV3-1; abundance: few; CDR3aa: CASSPGQGEQPQHF; CDR3nt: TGTGCCAGCAGCCCTGGACAGGGCGAGCAGCCCCAGCATTTT
j_gene: TRBJ2-1; d_gene: -; v_gene: TRBV7-9; abundance: -; CDR3aa: CASSWRGAREQFF; CDR3nt: TGTGCCAGCAGCTGGAGGGGGGCGAGGGAGCAGTTCTTC
j_gene: TRBJ2-5; d_gene: -; v_gene: TRBV12-3/TRBV12-4; abundance: -; CDR3aa: CASSLIPGGFETQYF; CDR3nt: TGTGCCAGCAGTTTAATACCGGGTGGTTTTGAGACCCAGTACTTC
j_gene: TRBJ2-7; d_gene: TRBD1; v_gene: TRBV27; abundance: -; CDR3aa: CASSLIGTAEQYF; CDR3nt: TGTGCCAGCAGTTTAATAGGGACAGCGGAGCAGTACTTC